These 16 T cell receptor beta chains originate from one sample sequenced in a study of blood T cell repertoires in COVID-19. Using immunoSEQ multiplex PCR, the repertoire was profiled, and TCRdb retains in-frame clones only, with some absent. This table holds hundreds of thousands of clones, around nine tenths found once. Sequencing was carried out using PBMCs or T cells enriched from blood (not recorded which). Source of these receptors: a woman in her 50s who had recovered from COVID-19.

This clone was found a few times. This chain's CDR3 is CASTGGGPGETQYF. The CDR3 region has the DNA TGCGCCAGCACGGGCGGAGGGCCTGGAGAGACCCAGTACTTC. The V gene is TRBV5-1, the J gene TRBJ2-5, with D perhaps TRBD2 (6 bases). CDR1 and CDR2 (germline): SGHRS, YFSETQ. Trimming removed 6 bases from V and 4 bases from J, with 16 bases in between. The CDR3 is 14 amino acids.

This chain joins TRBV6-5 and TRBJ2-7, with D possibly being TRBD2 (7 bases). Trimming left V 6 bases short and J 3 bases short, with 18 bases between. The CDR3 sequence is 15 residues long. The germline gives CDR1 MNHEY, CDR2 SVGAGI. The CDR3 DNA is TGTGCCAGCAGCCTAAAAGGGGGGGCGGGCTACGAGCAGTACTTC. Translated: CASSLKGGAGYEQYF.

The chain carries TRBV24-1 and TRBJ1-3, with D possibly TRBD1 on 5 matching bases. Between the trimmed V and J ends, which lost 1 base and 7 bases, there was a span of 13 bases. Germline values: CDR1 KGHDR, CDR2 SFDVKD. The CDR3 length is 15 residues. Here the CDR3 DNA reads TGTGCCACCAGTGATTTTGTAGGGGCTATGAACACCATATATTTT. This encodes CATSDFVGAMNTIYF.

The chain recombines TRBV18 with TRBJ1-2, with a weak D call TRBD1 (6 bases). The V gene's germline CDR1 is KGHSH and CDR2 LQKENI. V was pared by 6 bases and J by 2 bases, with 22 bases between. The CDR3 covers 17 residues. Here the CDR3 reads CASSPFWAGGGNYGYTF. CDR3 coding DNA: TGTGCCAGCTCCCCGTTTTGGGCCGGCGGGGGCAACTATGGCTACACCTTC.

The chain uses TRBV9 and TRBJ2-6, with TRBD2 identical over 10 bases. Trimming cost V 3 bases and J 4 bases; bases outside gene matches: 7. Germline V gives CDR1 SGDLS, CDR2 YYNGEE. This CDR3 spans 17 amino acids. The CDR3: CASSADLLAGGANVLTF. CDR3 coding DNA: TGTGCCAGCAGCGCGGATCTACTAGCGGGAGGGGCCAACGTCCTGACTTTC.

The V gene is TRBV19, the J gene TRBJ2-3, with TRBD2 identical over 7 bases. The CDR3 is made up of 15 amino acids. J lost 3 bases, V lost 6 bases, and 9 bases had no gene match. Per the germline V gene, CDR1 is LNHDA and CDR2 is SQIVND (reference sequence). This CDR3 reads CASSLGGGLTDTQYF. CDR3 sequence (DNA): TGTGCCAGTAGCCTTGGGGGGGGGTTGACAGATACGCAGTATTTT.

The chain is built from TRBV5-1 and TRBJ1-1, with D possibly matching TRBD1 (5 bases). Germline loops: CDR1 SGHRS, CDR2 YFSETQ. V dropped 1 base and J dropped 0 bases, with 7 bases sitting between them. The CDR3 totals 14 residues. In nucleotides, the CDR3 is TGCGCCAGCAGCTTGTTCAGGGTGAACACTGAAGCTTTCTTT. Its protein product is CASSLFRVNTEAFF.

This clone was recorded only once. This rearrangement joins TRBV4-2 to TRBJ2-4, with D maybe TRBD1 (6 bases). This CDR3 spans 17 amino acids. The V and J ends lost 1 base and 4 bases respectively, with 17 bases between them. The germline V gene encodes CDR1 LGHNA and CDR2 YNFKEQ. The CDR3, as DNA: TGTGCCAGCAGCCAAGGGGGGCAGGGCCCCCTAAAAAACATTCAGTACTTC. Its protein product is CASSQGGQGPLKNIQYF.

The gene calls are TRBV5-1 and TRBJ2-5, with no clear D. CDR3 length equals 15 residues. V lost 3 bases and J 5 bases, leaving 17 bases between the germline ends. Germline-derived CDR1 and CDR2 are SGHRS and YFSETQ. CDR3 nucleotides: TGCGCCAGCAGCTCCCAAGCACGAGGCACGGAGACCCAGTACTTC. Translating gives CASSSQARGTETQYF.

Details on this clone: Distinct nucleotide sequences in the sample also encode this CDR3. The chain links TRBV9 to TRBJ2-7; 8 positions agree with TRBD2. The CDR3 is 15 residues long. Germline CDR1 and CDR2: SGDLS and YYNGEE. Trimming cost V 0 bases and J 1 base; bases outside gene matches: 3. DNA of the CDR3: TGTGCCAGCAGCGTAGAAGCGGGAGCGTCCTACGAGCAGTACTTC. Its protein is CASSVEAGASYEQYF.

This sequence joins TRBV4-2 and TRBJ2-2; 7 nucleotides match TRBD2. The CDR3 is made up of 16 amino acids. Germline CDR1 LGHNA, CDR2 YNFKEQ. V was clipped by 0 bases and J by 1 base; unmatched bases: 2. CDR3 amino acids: CASSQDPSGNTGELFF. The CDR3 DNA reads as TGTGCCAGCAGCCAAGATCCTAGCGGGAACACCGGGGAGCTGTTTTTT.

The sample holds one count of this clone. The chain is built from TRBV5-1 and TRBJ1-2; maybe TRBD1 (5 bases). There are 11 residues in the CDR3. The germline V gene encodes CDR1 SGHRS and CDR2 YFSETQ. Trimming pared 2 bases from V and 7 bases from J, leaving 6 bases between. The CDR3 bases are TGCGCCAGCAGCTTCAGGGCTGGCTACACCTTC. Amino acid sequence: CASSFRAGYTF.

The CDR3 sequence: CASSSGTVSYNEQFF. The CDR3 DNA reads as TGCGCCAGCAGCTCCGGGACTGTCTCCTACAATGAGCAGTTCTTC. This chain joins TRBV5-1 and TRBJ2-1, with TRBD2 as a possible D gene (6 bases). Trimming took off 3 bases at V and 0 bases at J, with 10 bases between the two ends. Germline lookup yields CDR1 SGHRS and CDR2 YFSETQ. This CDR3 is built from 15 residues.

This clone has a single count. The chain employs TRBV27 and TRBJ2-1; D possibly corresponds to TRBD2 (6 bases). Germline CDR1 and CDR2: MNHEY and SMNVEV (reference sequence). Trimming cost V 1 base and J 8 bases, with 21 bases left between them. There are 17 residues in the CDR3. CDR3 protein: CASSLLAGSNLRYEQFF. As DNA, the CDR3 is TGTGCCAGCAGTTTATTGGCGGGGAGCAACCTCCGCTATGAGCAGTTCTTC.

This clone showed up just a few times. CDR3 residues: CASSGASDPSTDTQYF. The CDR3 DNA is TGTGCCAGCAGCGGGGCTAGCGATCCTAGCACAGATACGCAGTATTTT. This chain connects TRBV6-2 or TRBV6-3 to TRBJ2-3; D perhaps matches TRBD2 (6 bases). Trimming shortened V by 6 bases and J by 0 bases, and 16 bases separated the two germline ends. Germline assignment: CDR1 MNHEY and CDR2 SVGEGT. The CDR3 has 16 amino acids.

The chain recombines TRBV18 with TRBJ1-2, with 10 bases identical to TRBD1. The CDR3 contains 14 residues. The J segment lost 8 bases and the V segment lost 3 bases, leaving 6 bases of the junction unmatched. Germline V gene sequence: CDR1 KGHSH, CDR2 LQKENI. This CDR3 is CASSPQTGGEGYTF. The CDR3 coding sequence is TGTGCCAGCTCACCCCAGACAGGGGGCGAGGGCTACACCTTC.